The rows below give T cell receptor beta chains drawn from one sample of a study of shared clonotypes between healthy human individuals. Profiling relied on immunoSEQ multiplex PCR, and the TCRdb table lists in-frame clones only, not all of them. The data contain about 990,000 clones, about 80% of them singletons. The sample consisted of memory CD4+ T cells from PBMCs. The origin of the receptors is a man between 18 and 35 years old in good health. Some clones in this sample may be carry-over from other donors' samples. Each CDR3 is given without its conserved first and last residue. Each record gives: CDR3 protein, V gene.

CDR3 protein: ASSADRGKTNEKLF
V gene: TRBV2

CDR3 protein: ASSLGPQETQY
V gene: TRBV5-1

CDR3 protein: ASSPYTGYQETQY
V gene: TRBV7-7

CDR3 protein: ASSPAGSGPSFSYNEQF
V gene: TRBV28

CDR3 protein: ASNRRNEKLF
V gene: TRBV28

CDR3 protein: ASSPASYNEQF
V gene: TRBV18

CDR3 protein: ASSPWGGSTDTQY
V gene: TRBV18

CDR3 protein: ASSIGTVRETQY
V gene: TRBV7-7

CDR3 protein: ASSLGGVSDTQY
V gene: TRBV5-1

CDR3 protein: ASSEGGHFYGYT
V gene: TRBV2

CDR3 protein: ASSALGGSTDTQY
V gene: TRBV6-4

CDR3 protein: ASSATSSHGSYNEQF
V gene: TRBV2

CDR3 protein: ASSDVSQH
V gene: TRBV10-1

CDR3 protein: ASRTGQGHGYT
V gene: TRBV27

CDR3 protein: ASSQDGVAGSTDTQY
V gene: TRBV4-1

CDR3 protein: ASSRTRLSSYNEQF
V gene: TRBV6-4

CDR3 protein: ATRILAGNTGELF
V gene: TRBV15

CDR3 protein: ASSPQGTTPYNEQF
V gene: TRBV7-9

CDR3 protein: ASLNRAGELF
V gene: TRBV6-6

CDR3 protein: AWSSGIRTYEQY
V gene: TRBV30

CDR3 protein: ASSDLIRDGGYT
V gene: TRBV6-1

CDR3 protein: ASGTTPSTNEKLF
V gene: TRBV6-1

CDR3 protein: ASASGWNTEAF
V gene: TRBV12-5

CDR3 protein: AISDLQQGGYGYT
V gene: TRBV10-3

CDR3 protein: ASSFRTGRIEQY
V gene: TRBV7-2

CDR3 protein: ASSTGRSGNTIY
V gene: TRBV2

CDR3 protein: ASSQEVSSATGELF
V gene: TRBV4-2

CDR3 protein: ASSQDMGGAGANVLT
V gene: TRBV4-3

CDR3 protein: ATDPRLDEQY
V gene: TRBV6-8

CDR3 protein: ASLEYSTDTQY
V gene: TRBV2

CDR3 protein: ASFGSLADHSQETQY
V gene: TRBV5-1

CDR3 protein: ASSEAVYQGLGYT
V gene: TRBV6-1

CDR3 protein: ASSPPESTDTQY
V gene: TRBV5-1

CDR3 protein: ASSQGLSYNEQF
V gene: TRBV4-1

CDR3 protein: ASSLRGDPSTDTQY
V gene: TRBV7-2

CDR3 protein: SVVLGGLSNQPQH
V gene: TRBV29-1

CDR3 protein: ASSLGSSYNEQF
V gene: TRBV5-1

CDR3 protein: ASSRTGVDYGYT
V gene: TRBV2

CDR3 protein: ASSQGQITGELF
V gene: TRBV11-3

CDR3 protein: ASTGRGETQY
V gene: TRBV2